This T cell receptor (beta chain) was retrieved from a study of blood T cells in healthy people across ages (dated by TCRdb to between 2014 and 2017). With regard to the full study: In model experiments, template switching captured about one uniquely barcoded TCR beta cDNA molecule for every two T cells. To avoid experimental bias, donors of different ages were spread randomly across the sequencing lanes. Age-related changes in TCR beta repertoire diversity were measured in the study by deep sequencing normalized with unique cDNA molecular identifiers. Donors were grouped into four age groups: young (average roughly 16 years), middle-aged (around 39), aged (around 56) and long-lived (around 80). For two donors (one aged 18 to 30 and one aged 80 or older), the study analyzed two additional independent replicas of 1 million unique cDNA reads from the same blood draw.

V loses 0 bases of germline sequence and J loses 4 bases, and the interval between the two ends is 9 bases. The CDR3 sequence holds 14 residues, the cysteine and phenylalanine included. Only the CDR3 region is kept as DNA, spanning 42 bases read in frame from base 1. CDR1 is given as LGHDT and CDR2 as YNNKEL, both from the germline V gene (reference sequence). The donors were under 40 Caucasian individuals from Russia, aged roughly 6 to 90 years, who were systemically healthy. Each donor gave ten milliliters of peripheral blood, drawn into EDTA-treated Vacutainer tubes. Ficoll-Paque density-gradient centrifugation was used to isolate PBMCs, with at least 7 million per sample. Total RNA was extracted from PBMCs with Trizol reagent, with at least 5 micrograms obtained per sample. The percentages of naive CD45RAhigh/CD27high T cells were determined by flow cytometry on a PBMC aliquot from every donor.

The sample holds a few counts of this clonotype. This receptor's antigen is unknown. The sample holds no much larger clone one base away, and base qualities are not on file. The library was produced with 5' RACE. Sequencing instrument: Illumina HiSeq 2500. The second PCR ran for roughly 6 to 11 cycles and used a J-beta primer mix along with a sample-barcoded 5' primer. Each TCR beta cDNA molecule received a unique molecular identifier from a template-switch 5' adaptor carrying 12 random nucleotides. Each sample yielded at least 2.5 million CDR3-containing paired-end reads. First-strand cDNA synthesis was performed from all RNA using the Mint cDNA synthesis kit, with priming by a TRBC-specific oligonucleotide. Following uracil-DNA glycosylase treatment, all cDNA underwent a first 18-cycle PCR with the universal primers M1SS and BC2_uni_R. In the source study's methods: For normalization, 1 million high-quality reads were randomly selected from each sample, with every read carrying a distinct molecular identifier. Instead of being binned into consensus sequences, reads that shared molecular identifiers were thrown out. CDR3 identification, clonotype clustering and error correction used MiTCR with a Q25 quality threshold and the strictest error-elimination algorithm. A nonparametric unseen species model using Euler transformation provided a lower-bound estimate of total TCR beta diversity. TCRdb reanalyzed the raw reads on its own, using fastp at Q25 for trimming and MiXCR for clone calling, and kept in-frame beta chains. Each CDR3 protein appears once, grouped with its most common genes and DNA. The V and J calls here are based on TCRdb, not the publication. For this sample there are more than 650,000 distinct CDR3 sequences; around half appear just once. The biggest ten clones account for about 42% of the sample.

Overall results and qualifications from the work: A strong correlation was found between observed TCR beta diversity and the percentage of naive T cells measured by flow cytometry. Estimates of total diversity from one million sequenced T cells were regarded as lower bounds and underestimates. Because donor CMV infection status was unknown, age-related changes in expanded clonotypes were potentially confounded. Because profiling used bulk unsorted PBMCs, naive and antigen-experienced compartments could not be compared conclusively. The long-lived group showed more naive CD4+ T cells, fewer expanded clones and increased TCR diversity than the aged group, suggesting age selection. As age increased, observed TCR beta diversity per million T cells dropped in a roughly linear way, and a significant reduction was already evident by age about 36.

The source material was blood. The chain joins TRBV3-1 to TRBJ1-2, with the D gene call left open. This receptor was obtained from a man aged 80 or over in good health. The DNA reads as follows: TGTGCCAGCAGCCAAGATGACACCCGCTATGGCTACACCTTC. Its protein is CASSQDDTRYGYTF.